This passage covers 6 T cell receptor beta chains from one sample sequenced in a study of blood T cell repertoires in COVID-19. The data were produced by immunoSEQ multiplex PCR, yet TCRdb's version contains in-frame clones alone and is incomplete. The sample lists almost 250,000 clones; about 89% were seen once. The sequenced sample was PBMCs or T cells enriched from blood (not recorded which). These receptors came from a woman in her twenties or thirties who had recovered from COVID-19.

This chain joins TRBV7-8 and TRBJ1-4; D is unresolved. V was cut by 5 bases and J by 0 bases, with 10 bases left in between. CDR1 SGHVS and CDR2 FQNEAQ come from the germline V gene. The length of the CDR3 is 15 residues. The CDR3 region is CASSLTRSTNEKLFF. The CDR3 region has the DNA TGTGCCAGCAGCCTAACGAGATCAACTAATGAAAAACTGTTTTTT.

This chain links TRBV28 with TRBJ2-1, with D possibly TRBD2 on 7 matching bases. The germline V gene has CDR1 MDHEN and CDR2 SYDVKM. V shed 10 bases and J shed 7 bases, with 17 bases lying between them. There are 13 residues in the CDR3. In DNA form, the CDR3 reads TGTGCCATTGGAGTGAGGGGGGGGAATGAGCAGTTCTTC. It is translated as CAIGVRGGNEQFF.

This clone was observed a handful of times. The chain joins TRBV5-1 to TRBJ2-2; perhaps TRBD1 as D (5 bases). The length of the CDR3 is 14 residues. Per germline, CDR1 SGHRS and CDR2 YFSETQ. The V end was cut by 0 bases, the J end by 6 bases, with 9 bases between. DNA for the CDR3: TGCGCCAGCAGCTTGGTTCTAGGGGCCGGGGAGCTGTTTTTT. This translates into CASSLVLGAGELFF.

This clone appeared a few times. This sequence joins TRBV7-3 and TRBJ1-1; 8 positions match TRBD1. CDR1 and CDR2 from the germline V gene are SGHTA and FQGTGA. With 2 bases clipped from V and 1 base from J, the junction kept 3 bases outside the gene matches. The CDR3 is made up of 15 amino acids. The DNA for the CDR3 is TGTGCCAGCAGCTTATACGGGACAGGGAACACTGAAGCTTTCTTT. This sequence encodes CASSLYGTGNTEAFF.

The V and J genes are TRBV18 and TRBJ1-2; 7 nucleotides line up with TRBD1. This CDR3 spans 13 amino acids. V was pared by 2 bases and J by 4 bases, with 1 base of the junction left unmatched. CDR1 and CDR2 (germline): KGHSH, LQKENI. CDR3 in DNA: TGTGCCAGCTCACCAGGGACAGCCTATGGCTACACCTTC. Its translation: CASSPGTAYGYTF.

The V and J genes are TRBV21-1 and TRBJ1-4; the D call TRBD1 from the table was never checked on the DNA. TRBV21-1 is a known pseudogene. The CDR3 has 15 residues. CDR3 DNA: TGTGCCAGCAGCCCAACAGGGGCAACTAATGAAAAACTGTTTTTT. Amino acid sequence: CASSPTGATNEKLFF.